The next 27 T cell receptor beta chains were all read from a single sample in a study of PD-1 blockade in classical Hodgkin lymphoma. Time point denoted: cycle 4 day 1 (C4D1), after 5 to 7 weeks of nivolumab. The patients all showed relapse after autologous stem cell transplantation, while their brentuximab vedotin exposure varied. Sequenced by immunoSEQ multiplex PCR; TCRdb stores in-frame clones only, minus some. The sample carries almost 95,000 clones, over 80% recorded once. This sample comprised peripheral blood mononuclear cells (PBMCs), obtained before the fourth cycle of nivolumab. The receptors shown here come from a human donor with classical Hodgkin lymphoma.

The gene calls are TRBV10-3 and TRBJ2-2; D is possibly TRBD1 (5 bases). Trimming pared 6 bases from V and 6 bases from J, leaving 17 bases between. From germline, CDR1 is ENHRY and CDR2 SYGVKD. This CDR3 contains 15 residues. CDR3: CAIRGQSSESGELFF. Here the CDR3 DNA reads TGTGCCATCAGGGGGCAGAGTTCGGAGTCCGGGGAGCTGTTTTTT.

This clone has only a few counts. The genes are TRBV6-1 and TRBJ1-3; D not certain. Per the germline V gene, CDR1 is MNHNS and CDR2 is SASEGT. The CDR3 runs to 13 residues. V was trimmed by 7 bases and J by 1 base, leaving 8 bases between them. The CDR3 protein is CASMWSSGNTIYF. For the CDR3, the DNA is TGTGCCAGCATGTGGTCTTCTGGAAACACCATATATTTT.

This clone was observed a single time. The genes are TRBV27 and TRBJ2-7; unclear D gene. This CDR3 spans 13 amino acids. Germline assignment: CDR1 MNHEY and CDR2 SMNVEV (reference sequence). Trimming stripped 4 bases from V and 0 bases from J, with 7 bases between. CDR3 residues: CASSSADSYEQYF. CDR3 nucleotide sequence: TGTGCCAGCAGTTCCGCGGACTCCTACGAGCAGTACTTC.

This clone was picked up one time. The chain couples TRBV29-1 to TRBJ2-5; no clear D. Germline CDR1 reads SQVTM; CDR2 reads ANQGSEA. The V and J ends lost 6 bases and 1 base respectively, with 24 bases between them. The CDR3 has 17 amino acids. The CDR3 bases are TGCAGCGTGGAAACCCGCGCCGGAGCCTCAAGCCAAGAGACCCAGTACTTC. This sequence encodes CSVETRAGASSQETQYF.

This rearrangement joins TRBV5-4 to TRBJ1-4; no firm D call. The ends were cut back, 5 bases at V and 0 bases at J, with 11 bases in the middle. CDR3 length equals 15 residues. In germline, CDR1 is SGHNT, CDR2 YYREEE (reference sequence). This CDR3 is CASRSGGSTNEKLFF. For the CDR3, the DNA is TGTGCCAGCAGGTCCGGCGGATCAACTAATGAAAAACTGTTTTTT.

V gene TRBV7-9 combines with J gene TRBJ2-3, with a tentative D call TRBD2 (5 bases). This CDR3 has 11 residues. Per the germline V gene, CDR1 is SEHNR and CDR2 is FQNEAQ (reference sequence). V was pared by 5 bases and J by 12 bases, with 12 bases between. The CDR3: CASSLEVPQYF. In nucleotides, the CDR3 is TGTGCCAGCAGCCTGGAGGTCCCACAGTATTTT.

V usage is TRBV7-9 and J usage is TRBJ2-2, with D tentatively TRBD1 (6 bases). Germline assignment: CDR1 SEHNR and CDR2 FQNEAQ (reference sequence). Trimming removed 4 bases at V and 1 base at J, with 10 bases between. This CDR3 comprises 15 residues. The CDR3 DNA follows: TGTGCCAGCAGCTCGCAGGGGATGAACACCGGGGAGCTGTTTTTT. Residues: CASSSQGMNTGELFF.

V is TRBV18 and J is TRBJ2-7; TRBD2 matches 9 bases. V gave up 3 bases and J gave up 2 bases; unmatched junction bases: 11. Germline V CDR1 and CDR2: KGHSH, LQKENI. CDR3 length: 17 amino acids. The CDR3 DNA reads as TGTGCCAGCTCACCGCTAGCGGGGAACGAGGCCCCCTACGAGCAGTACTTC. Its protein product is CASSPLAGNEAPYEQYF.

V gene TRBV7-2 combines with J gene TRBJ1-5, with a weak D call TRBD1 (5 bases). This CDR3 spans 14 amino acids. Deletions cut 6 bases from V and 0 bases from J, with 9 bases between. The V gene's germline CDR1 is SGHTA and CDR2 FQGNSA. The DNA of the CDR3 is TGTGCCAGCAGTATGACAGATAGCAATCAGCCCCAGCATTTT. Protein sequence: CASSMTDSNQPQHF. Full variable domain (missing parts from reference TRBV7-2 and TRBJ1-5): GAGVSQSPSNKVTEKGKDVELRCDPISGHTALYWYRQSLGQGLEFLIYFQGNSAPDKSGLPSDRFSAERTGGSVSTLTIQRTQQEDSAVYLCASSMTDSNQPQHFGDGTRLSIL.

This chain links TRBV27 with TRBJ1-5; D ambiguous. CDR1 MNHEY and CDR2 SMNVEV come from the germline V gene (reference sequence). This CDR3 comprises 13 residues. V lost 5 bases and J lost 4, with 9 bases in between. The CDR3, as DNA: TGTGCCAGCAGTAGACGTTCTAATCAGCCCCAGCATTTT. It specifies CASSRRSNQPQHF.

The chain's CDR3 is CAMGEEFTGELFF. For the CDR3, the DNA is TGTGCCATGGGGGAGGAGTTCACCGGGGAGCTGTTTTTT. The gene calls are TRBV10-3 and TRBJ2-2, with a tentative D call TRBD2 (6 bases). The germline V gene encodes CDR1 ENHRY and CDR2 SYGVKD. The CDR3 extends over 13 amino acids. The V gene lost 9 bases and the J gene lost 4 bases, with 12 bases spanning the gap.

This chain joins TRBV7-9 and TRBJ2-1; 9 nucleotides line up with TRBD2. Germline V gene sequence: CDR1 SEHNR, CDR2 FQNEAQ (reference sequence). The CDR3 runs 15 residues. Losses at the gene ends were 0 bases for V and 4 bases for J; bases not matched to a gene: 1. The CDR3 loop reads CASSLALAGYNEQFF. For the CDR3, the DNA is TGTGCCAGCAGCTTAGCCCTAGCGGGGTACAATGAGCAGTTCTTC.

The chain recombines TRBV30 with TRBJ2-4; D possibly corresponds to TRBD1 (6 bases). Trimming stripped 5 bases from V and 7 bases from J, with 12 bases between. Per the germline V gene, CDR1 is GTSNPN and CDR2 is SVGIG (reference sequence). This CDR3 spans 12 amino acids. The CDR3 region is CAWGAGANIQYF. The CDR3 DNA follows: TGTGCCTGGGGGGCAGGGGCGAACATTCAGTACTTC.

This clone was seen only a few times. The chain links TRBV6-1 to TRBJ1-2; TRBD1 is a possible D gene (5 bases). This CDR3 contains 14 residues. CDR1 is MNHNS and CDR2 is SASEGT in the germline V gene. The V end lost 5 bases, the J end lost 4 bases, and 14 bases lay between the germline ends. Here the CDR3 DNA reads TGTGCCAGCAGTCCCACCACAGGAGTCTATGGCTACACCTTC. Its protein product is CASSPTTGVYGYTF.

V gene TRBV14 combines with J gene TRBJ1-1; 8 nucleotides agree with TRBD1. Germline V lookup: CDR1 SGHDN, CDR2 FVKESK. CDR3 size: 16 residues. The V gene end was trimmed by 1 base and the J gene end by 5 bases; junction bases not matched to a gene: 9. This CDR3 is CASSQVLGQGTTEAFF. In DNA form, the CDR3 reads TGTGCCAGCAGCCAAGTGCTCGGACAGGGAACAACTGAAGCTTTCTTT.

The V and J genes are TRBV10-3 and TRBJ2-1; D is unclear. The V gene lost 1 base and the J gene lost 4 bases, with 5 bases spanning the gap. From germline, CDR1 is ENHRY and CDR2 SYGVKD. This CDR3 has 13 residues. The CDR3 DNA reads TGTGCCATCAGTGAGTGGCGGTACAATGAGCAGTTCTTC. It codes for CAISEWRYNEQFF.

V and J are TRBV18 and TRBJ1-4, with a tentative D call TRBD1 (5 bases). The CDR3 covers 14 residues. Trimming removed 5 bases from V and 6 bases from J, with 13 bases in between. The germline V gene has CDR1 KGHSH and CDR2 LQKENI. DNA for the CDR3: TGTGCCAGCTCATTCACCCGGGACGATGAAAAACTGTTTTTT. Residues: CASSFTRDDEKLFF.

The genes are TRBV7-2 and TRBJ2-2; 9 bases agree with TRBD1. The CDR3 length is 16 residues. CDR1 is SGHTA, CDR2 FQGNSA, per germline. V trimming: 4 bases; J trimming: 4 bases; junction bases outside the gene matches: 7. CDR3 DNA sequence: TGTGCCAGCAGCTCACGGACAGGGGTTGGCACCGGGGAGCTGTTTTTT. Amino acid sequence: CASSSRTGVGTGELFF.

The chain combines TRBV2 with TRBJ2-3; unclear D gene. V lost 8 bases and J lost 0, with 15 bases in between. This CDR3 comprises 15 residues. CDR1 and CDR2 (germline): SNHLY, FYNNEI. The CDR3 protein is CASYRWESSTDTQYF. The DNA for the CDR3 is TGTGCCAGCTATCGTTGGGAATCTAGCACAGATACGCAGTATTTT.

The CDR3: CASSEWGGQGSTEAFF. The CDR3 coding sequence is TGTGCCAGCAGCGAATGGGGGGGGCAGGGCAGCACTGAAGCTTTCTTT. V gene TRBV14 combines with J gene TRBJ1-1; TRBD1 might be the D (6 bases). The CDR3 runs 16 residues. The germline CDR1 and CDR2 sequences are SGHDN and FVKESK. Trimming removed 5 bases at V and 4 bases at J, with 20 bases between.

The chain has TRBV6-5 and TRBJ2-5; tentative D call: TRBD1 (6 bases). Trimming removed 8 bases at V and 1 base at J, with 14 bases between. Germline V CDR1 and CDR2: MNHEY, SVGAGI. This CDR3 spans 14 amino acids. The CDR3 DNA sequence: TGTGCCAGCGGGGGCAACCGAGGCCAAGAGACCCAGTACTTC. It encodes CASGGNRGQETQYF.

The rearrangement links TRBV7-2 to TRBJ2-5; no clear D gene. Germline CDR1 SGHTA, CDR2 FQGNSA. Trimming removed 2 bases from V and 7 bases from J, with 5 bases in between. The CDR3 sequence is 11 residues long. The CDR3 spells CASSLYGTQYF. In DNA form, the CDR3 reads TGTGCCAGCAGCTTATACGGGACCCAGTACTTC.

This rearrangement joins TRBV7-2 to TRBJ1-1, with D tentatively TRBD1 (6 bases). V was trimmed by 2 bases and J by 4 bases, leaving 8 bases between them. Germline CDR1 SGHTA, CDR2 FQGNSA. The CDR3 runs 13 residues. In DNA form, the CDR3 reads TGTGCCAGCAGCTTAAGGGGGGGCACTGAAGCTTTCTTT. Amino acid sequence: CASSLRGGTEAFF.

The CDR3 loop is CASSLTNQGRANVLTF. DNA for the CDR3: TGTGCCAGCAGCTTAACGAATCAAGGTCGGGCCAACGTCCTGACTTTC. The gene calls are TRBV7-3 and TRBJ2-6; no reliable D call. Between the trimmed V and J ends, which lost 0 bases and 5 bases, there was a span of 11 bases. Germline-derived CDR1 and CDR2 are SGHTA and FQGTGA. CDR3 length: 16 amino acids.

This rearrangement joins TRBV7-9 to TRBJ2-5; D gene unclear. The CDR3 runs 12 residues. V lost 2 bases, J lost 0 bases, and 1 base lay in between. Per the germline V gene, CDR1 is SEHNR and CDR2 is FQNEAQ (reference sequence). CDR3 loop: CASSLYQETQYF. CDR3 sequence (DNA): TGTGCCAGCAGCTTATACCAAGAGACCCAGTACTTC.

This clone was counted once. The chain has TRBV30 and TRBJ1-2; tentative D call: TRBD1 (5 bases). Germline V gene data show CDR1 as GTSNPN and CDR2 as SVGIG (reference sequence). V lost 0 bases and J 0 bases, leaving 11 bases between the germline ends. The CDR3 totals 15 residues. The CDR3 DNA sequence: TGTGCCTGGAGTGTCAGGGCAGCTGCTAACTATGGCTACACCTTC. Encoded protein: CAWSVRAAANYGYTF. Variable domain in full (rest from reference TRBV30 and TRBJ1-2): SQTIHQWPATLVQPVGSPLSLECTVEGTSNPNLYWYRQAAGRGLQLLFYSVGIGQISSEVPQNLSASRPQDRQFILSSKKLLLSDSGFYLCAWSVRAAANYGYTFGSGTRLTVV.

This chain connects TRBV19 to TRBJ2-2, with D possibly being TRBD2 (5 bases). Trimming took 0 bases from V and 6 from J, leaving 11 bases between them. Germline CDR1 LNHDA, CDR2 SQIVND (reference sequence). The CDR3 extends over 15 amino acids. CDR3: CASSIESGTPGELFF. The DNA for the CDR3 is TGTGCCAGTAGTATAGAAAGCGGTACCCCCGGGGAGCTGTTTTTT.